The sequence of this T cell receptor (beta chain) was determined in a study of cytomegalovirus exposure and HLA in healthy donors. Findings of the study overall: There was a cluster of highly shared sequence variants that was likely a sequencing artifact. Among TCR beta chains of equal frequency, HLA-associated ones were more clonally expanded in a later analysis.

This clone was detected once. Its matching antigen is unknown. It was with 60 Vbeta and 13 Jbeta primers that the PCR ran. The repertoire was sequenced with immunoSEQ multiplex PCR; TCRdb's copy has only in-frame clones and lacks some. The data hold about 43,000 clones, with around 53% observed a single time. The CDR3 extends over 14 amino acids. With V trimmed by 3 bases and J by 6 bases, 4 bases remained unmatched. Germline CDR1 and CDR2: PRHDT and FYEKMQ (reference sequence). Sequencing was done on a sample of PBMCs. The chain carries TRBV13 and TRBJ1-3, with 8 bases that match TRBD1. The source is a man aged 60 to 75 in good health and CMV-seronegative. CDR3 region: CASSFTGGENTIYF. In nucleotides, the CDR3 is TGTGCCAGCAGCTTTACAGGGGGTGAAAACACCATATATTTT.